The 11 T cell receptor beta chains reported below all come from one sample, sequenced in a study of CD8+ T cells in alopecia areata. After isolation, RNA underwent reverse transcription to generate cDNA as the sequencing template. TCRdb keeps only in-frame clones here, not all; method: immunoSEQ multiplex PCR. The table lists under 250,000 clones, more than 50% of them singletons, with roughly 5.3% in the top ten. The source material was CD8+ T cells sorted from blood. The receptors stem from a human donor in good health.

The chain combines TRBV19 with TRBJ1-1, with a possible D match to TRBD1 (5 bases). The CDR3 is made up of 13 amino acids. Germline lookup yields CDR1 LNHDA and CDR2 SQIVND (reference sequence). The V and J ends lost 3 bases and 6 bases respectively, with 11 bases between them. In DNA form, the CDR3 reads TGTGCCAGTAGTATCGGGGGGATCTCTGAAGCTTTCTTT. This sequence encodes CASSIGGISEAFF.

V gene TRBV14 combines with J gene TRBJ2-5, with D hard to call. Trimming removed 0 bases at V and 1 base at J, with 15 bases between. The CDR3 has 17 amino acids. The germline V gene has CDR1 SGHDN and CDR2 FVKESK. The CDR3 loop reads CASSQDPGPRIQETQYF. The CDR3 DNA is TGTGCCAGCAGCCAAGACCCGGGTCCAAGAATCCAAGAGACCCAGTACTTC. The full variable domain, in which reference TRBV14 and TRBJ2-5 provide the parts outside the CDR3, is EAGVTQFPSHSVIEKGQTVTLRCDPISGHDNLYWYRRVMGKEIKFLLHFVKESKQDESGMPNNRFLAERTGGTYSTLKVQPAELEDSGVYFCASSQDPGPRIQETQYFGPGTRLLVL.

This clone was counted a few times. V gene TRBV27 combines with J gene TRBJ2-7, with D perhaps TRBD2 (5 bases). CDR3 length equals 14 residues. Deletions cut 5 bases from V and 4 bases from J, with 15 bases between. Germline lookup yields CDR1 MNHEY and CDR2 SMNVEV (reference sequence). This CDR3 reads CASSPGNGKYEQYF. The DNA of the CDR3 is TGTGCCAGCAGTCCCGGGAACGGTAAATACGAGCAGTACTTC.

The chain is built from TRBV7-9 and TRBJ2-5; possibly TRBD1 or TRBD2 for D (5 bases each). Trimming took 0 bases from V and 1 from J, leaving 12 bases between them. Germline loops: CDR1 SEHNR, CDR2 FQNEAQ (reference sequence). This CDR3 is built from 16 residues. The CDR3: CASSLALRGPQETQYF. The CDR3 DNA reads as TGTGCCAGCAGCTTAGCGCTGAGGGGACCCCAAGAGACCCAGTACTTC.

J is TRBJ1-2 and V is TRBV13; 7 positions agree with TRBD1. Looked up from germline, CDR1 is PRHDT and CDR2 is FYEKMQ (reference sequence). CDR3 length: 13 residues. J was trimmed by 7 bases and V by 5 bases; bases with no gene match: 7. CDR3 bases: TGTGCCAGCAGCCCTGACAGGGCAACTGGCTACACCTTC. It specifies CASSPDRATGYTF.

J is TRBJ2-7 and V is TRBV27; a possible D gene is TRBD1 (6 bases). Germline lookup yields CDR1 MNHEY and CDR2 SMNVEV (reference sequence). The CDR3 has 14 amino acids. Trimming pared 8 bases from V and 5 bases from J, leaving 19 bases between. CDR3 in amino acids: CASSSTGSVHEQYF. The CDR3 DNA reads TGTGCCAGCTCTTCGACAGGTTCAGTCCACGAGCAGTACTTC.

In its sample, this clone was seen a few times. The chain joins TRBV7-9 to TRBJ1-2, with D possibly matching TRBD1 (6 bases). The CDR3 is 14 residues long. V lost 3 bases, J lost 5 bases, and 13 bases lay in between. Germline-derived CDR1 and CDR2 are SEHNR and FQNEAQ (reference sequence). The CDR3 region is CASSFPGQLYGYTF. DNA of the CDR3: TGTGCCAGCAGCTTCCCGGGACAACTGTATGGCTACACCTTC.

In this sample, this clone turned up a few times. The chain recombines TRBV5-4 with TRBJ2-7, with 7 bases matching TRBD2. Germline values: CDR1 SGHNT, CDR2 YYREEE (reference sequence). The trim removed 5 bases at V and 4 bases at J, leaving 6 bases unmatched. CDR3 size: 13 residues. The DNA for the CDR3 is TGTGCCAGCAGGGGAGGGACGGAGTACGAGCAGTACTTC. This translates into CASRGGTEYEQYF.

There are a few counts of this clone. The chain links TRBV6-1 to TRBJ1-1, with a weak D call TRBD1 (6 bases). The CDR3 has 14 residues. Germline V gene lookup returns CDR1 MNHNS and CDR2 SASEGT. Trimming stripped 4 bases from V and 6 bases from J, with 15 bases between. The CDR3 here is CASSGPTGEAEAFF. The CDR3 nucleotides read TGTGCCAGCAGTGGCCCGACAGGCGAGGCTGAAGCTTTCTTT.

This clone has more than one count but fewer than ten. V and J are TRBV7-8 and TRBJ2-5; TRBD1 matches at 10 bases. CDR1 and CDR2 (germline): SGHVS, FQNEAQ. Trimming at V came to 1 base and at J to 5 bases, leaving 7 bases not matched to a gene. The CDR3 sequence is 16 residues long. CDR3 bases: TGTGCCAGCAGCTTAGGAGACAGGGGGCGAAGGGAGACCCAGTACTTC. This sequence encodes CASSLGDRGRRETQYF.

CDR3 region: CASSYSIPPNTGELFF. The CDR3 DNA reads TGTGCCAGCAGTTACTCGATTCCTCCGAACACCGGGGAGCTGTTTTTT. V gene TRBV6-5 combines with J gene TRBJ2-2; D unresolved. Trimming shortened V by 0 bases and J by 0 bases, and 8 bases separated the two germline ends. Per the germline V gene, CDR1 is MNHEY and CDR2 is SVGAGI. The CDR3 has 16 amino acids.